This is a list of T cell receptor beta chains from one sample in a study of a mutant IDH1 vaccine in newly diagnosed glioma. Sequencing was performed with immunoSEQ multiplex PCR; in TCRdb, only in-frame clones are kept and a portion is missing. The sample includes 25,000 to 30,000 clones, 80% of them seen just once. No antigen has been identified for these receptors. The sequencing used PBMCs, collected from a glioma patient whose treatment included an IDH1 peptide vaccine. These receptors all stem from a woman aged 18-35 years with glioma. Each CDR3 is given without its conserved first and last residue.

>TRBV5-6|TRBJ1-2
ASSLDTRNYGYT
>TRBV4-1|TRBJ1-1
ASSQDPGRGTEAF
>TRBV28|TRBJ1-5
ASSYTGDQPQH
>TRBV7-8|TRBJ2-7
ASSLGDRGFLTYEQY
>TRBV29-1|TRBJ1-1
SVPQGPEAF
>TRBV5-4|TRBJ1-6
ASSLAGAAYSPLH
>TRBV10-3|TRBJ2-5
AISEAGTSGGQYQETQY
>TRBV7-6|TRBJ2-7
ASSSSGYSYEQY
>TRBV7-9|TRBJ2-2
ASRPTSGGYTGELF
>TRBV25-1|TRBJ2-3
ASSEGTGAMTDTQY
>TRBV10-3|TRBJ2-7
AISVERERHEQY
>TRBV2|TRBJ1-1
ASSEPGVTEAF
>TRBV5-3|TRBJ1-1
ARSQTRGCGTEAF
>TRBV19|TRBJ2-2
ASSTPGQGAVGELF
>TRBV7-2|TRBJ2-5
ASSLMSSGSSETQY
>TRBV5-1|TRBJ1-1
ASMDGGLNTEAF
>TRBV13|TRBJ1-1
ASSILDGRNTEAF
>TRBV2|TRBJ1-5
ASRWTADQPQH
>TRBV5-5|TRBJ2-7
ASSLVWDYEQY
>TRBV5-1|TRBJ2-7
ASSDGQGGYEQY
>TRBV7-2|TRBJ2-5
ASSYQETQY
>TRBV7-9|TRBJ2-3
ASSLGTGSTDTQY
>TRBV25-1|TRBJ2-3
ASSETDTQY
>TRBV9|TRBJ1-2
ASSVDGTDYGYT
>TRBV5-6|TRBJ1-1
ASSRTGYVSREAF
>TRBV18|TRBJ1-1
ASSQLQGLNTEAF
>TRBV10-3|TRBJ2-6
AISDGTAVPNSGANVLT
>TRBV6-1|TRBJ2-5
ASSELAGGQETQY
>TRBV15|TRBJ2-7
ATSRHKWDEQY
>TRBV21-1|TRBJ1-5
ASSPLSRKSSQPQH
>TRBV11-2|TRBJ2-7
ASSYTRRFVGSYEQY
>TRBV19|TRBJ2-2
ASFPGTGVTGELF
>TRBV19|TRBJ2-3
ASSITSGVDTQY
>TRBV5-1|TRBJ2-2
ASSLGGGGITGELF
>TRBV6-5|TRBJ2-5
ASSSGRGPETQY
>TRBV19|TRBJ1-1
ASSGGYRVEAF
>TRBV4-1|TRBJ1-2
ASSQDELNNYGYT
>TRBV10-3|TRBJ1-2
AISGGDTRGPNYGYT
>TRBV19|TRBJ2-7
ASSIGGGGSYEQY
>TRBV11-2|TRBJ1-2
ASRQGGALRFGYT
>TRBV2|TRBJ1-2
ASRGTGAYGYT
>TRBV19|TRBJ1-1
ASGKGSEAF
>TRBV30|TRBJ2-2
AFWTTNTGELF
>TRBV4-2|TRBJ2-5
ASSHPMGGETQY
>TRBV28|TRBJ2-6
ASSSFTSGANVLT
>TRBV2|TRBJ2-2
ASSGQGPPGELF
>TRBV5-1|TRBJ1-1
ASSFSRGMNTEAF
>TRBV28|TRBJ2-3
ASQLTYSTDTQY
>TRBV5-4|TRBJ2-7
ASSLSGTGMYEQY
>TRBV4-3|TRBJ2-7
ASSQEQVGEQY